One sample yielded the 26 T cell receptor beta chains listed below, sequenced in a study of shared clonotypes between healthy human individuals. Clones were read by immunoSEQ multiplex PCR, and TCRdb kept only the in-frame ones, dropping some. The sample records some 1.5 million clones, roughly 96% being singletons. Specimen: naive CD4+ T cells sorted from blood. Noted subset: CD45RA+ positively selected. These receptors were taken from a man aged 25 to 45 in good health.

This chain links TRBV28 with TRBJ1-4; no clear D. V dropped 8 bases and J dropped 8 bases, with 6 bases sitting between them. The CDR3 is 10 residues long. Germline CDR1 MDHEN, CDR2 SYDVKM. Here the CDR3 reads CASGSEKLFF. CDR3 nucleotide sequence: TGTGCCAGCGGGAGCGAAAAACTGTTTTTT. Full variable domain (rest looked up from reference TRBV28 and TRBJ1-4): DVKVTQSSRYLVKRTGEKVFLECVQDMDHENMFWYRQDPGLGLRLIYFSYDVKMKEKGDIPEGYSVSREKKERFSLILESASTNQTSMYLCASGSEKLFFGSGTQLSVL.

The chain carries TRBV25-1 and TRBJ1-2, with a tentative D call TRBD1 (5 bases). Deletions cut 2 bases from V and 6 bases from J, with 16 bases between. The CDR3 has 15 residues. From germline, CDR1 is MGHDK and CDR2 SYGVNS. CDR3 DNA: TGTGCCAGCAGTGAACAGAACGGGGCTTGGGATGGCTACACCTTC. It codes for CASSEQNGAWDGYTF.

The chain recombines TRBV11-1 with TRBJ1-3, with unresolved D. Germline CDR1 and CDR2: SGHAT and FQDESV (reference sequence). The CDR3 spans 16 residues. The V and J ends lost 2 bases and 3 bases respectively, with 14 bases between them. CDR3: CASSLFAASLGNTIYF. Here the CDR3 DNA reads TGTGCCAGCAGCTTATTTGCGGCGAGTCTTGGAAACACCATATATTTT.

V and J are TRBV6-1 and TRBJ1-3, with unresolved D. The germline V gene encodes CDR1 MNHNS and CDR2 SASEGT. The CDR3 runs to 15 residues. With 1 base removed from V and 0 bases from J, the gap between germline ends came to 7 bases. In DNA, the CDR3 is TGTGCCAGCAGTGAAGGGGATCCCTCTGGAAACACCATATATTTT. Translated, it gives CASSEGDPSGNTIYF.

This clone was detected only once. The V gene is TRBV4-1, the J gene TRBJ2-7; TRBD1 is a possible D gene (5 bases). Trimming shortened V by 0 bases and J by 12 bases, and 15 bases separated the two germline ends. CDR3 size: 13 residues. The germline gives CDR1 MGHRA, CDR2 YSYEKL. The CDR3: CASSQDTRQNLYF. DNA for the CDR3: TGCGCCAGCAGCCAAGATACCCGACAGAACCTGTACTTC.

V usage is TRBV7-2 and J usage is TRBJ2-1; D not certain. Germline V gene sequence: CDR1 SGHTA, CDR2 FQGNSA. CDR3 size: 11 residues. V lost 5 bases to trimming and J lost 8 bases, with 7 bases between them. CDR3 sequence reads: CASSQRYEQFF. The CDR3 bases are TGTGCCAGCAGCCAGAGGTATGAGCAGTTCTTC.

The chain employs TRBV5-4 and TRBJ2-2, with D hard to call. V was clipped by 4 bases and J by 8 bases, with 6 bases between them. CDR1 and CDR2 (germline): SGHNT, YYREEE (reference sequence). The CDR3 sequence is 11 residues long. CDR3 in amino acids: CASSLLGELFF. The CDR3 bases are TGTGCCAGCAGCCTCCTAGGGGAGCTGTTTTTT.

This chain uses TRBV5-3 with TRBJ2-1; 8 positions match TRBD2. TRBV5-3 is an open reading frame whose function is uncertain. The CDR3 loop spans 19 amino acids. V lost 0 bases, J lost 1 base, and 12 bases stayed unmatched. CDR3 coding DNA: TGTGCCAGAAGCTTGGCGGCAGCGGGAGTCAAGACATCCTACAATGAGCAGTTCTTC. Protein: CARSLAAAGVKTSYNEQFF.

The J gene is TRBJ2-7, the V gene TRBV9; the match to TRBD2 covers 10 bases. Germline assignment: CDR1 SGDLS and CDR2 YYNGEE. This CDR3 has 15 residues. The V and J ends lost 4 bases and 4 bases, in that order; junction bases with no gene match: 8. The CDR3 coding sequence is TGTGCCAGCAGCCCATCGACTAGCGGGTTGTACGAGCAGTACTTC. Amino acids: CASSPSTSGLYEQYF.

The V gene is TRBV28, the J gene TRBJ2-7; the match to TRBD1 covers 9 bases. Unmatched junction bases numbered 6, after V lost 2 bases and J lost 4 bases. CDR3 size: 15 residues. CDR1 and CDR2 (germline): MDHEN, SYDVKM. This CDR3 is CASSLGGGQGYEQYF. CDR3 DNA sequence: TGTGCCAGCAGTTTAGGCGGGGGACAGGGATACGAGCAGTACTTC.

In the case of this clone: Other DNA sequences in this specimen translate into the identical CDR3. The CDR3 DNA sequence: TGTGCCAGCAGCGTAGGTGGACAGGGCTACGAGCAGTACTTC. This codes for CASSVGGQGYEQYF. This chain uses TRBV9 with TRBJ2-7; 8 bases align to TRBD1. Looked up from germline, CDR1 is SGDLS and CDR2 is YYNGEE. The CDR3 spans 14 residues. J was trimmed by 3 bases and V by 0 bases; bases with no gene match: 2.

The chain carries TRBV5-1 and TRBJ2-7, with D possibly matching TRBD2 (6 bases). Germline CDR1 and CDR2: SGHRS and YFSETQ. V was clipped by 0 bases and J by 3 bases, with 13 bases between them. The CDR3 is 15 amino acids. The DNA of the CDR3 is TGCGCCAGCAGCTTGGATGGACTACCAGACTACGAGCAGTACTTC. Translating it yields CASSLDGLPDYEQYF.

CDR3 protein: CASSLEPTGAYETQYF. As DNA, the CDR3 is TGTGCCAGCAGCTTGGAGCCTACGGGAGCTTACGAGACCCAGTACTTC. This chain uses TRBV5-4 with TRBJ2-5; tentatively, D is TRBD2 (6 bases). This CDR3 has 16 residues. Trimming took 0 bases from V and 5 from J, leaving 17 bases between them. Germline assignment: CDR1 SGHNT and CDR2 YYREEE (reference sequence).

The V and J genes are TRBV11-3 and TRBJ2-2, with D perhaps matching TRBD1 (6 bases). This CDR3 has 16 amino acids. V gave up 2 bases and J gave up 0 bases, with 10 bases separating them. Germline CDR1 SGHNT, CDR2 YENEEA. For the CDR3, the DNA is TGTGCCAGCAGCTTACTGGCAGGGGCGAACACCGGGGAGCTGTTTTTT. Its translation: CASSLLAGANTGELFF.

This chain connects TRBV7-9 to TRBJ2-5; tentative D call: TRBD1 (5 bases). CDR1 SEHNR and CDR2 FQNEAQ come from the germline V gene (reference sequence). The CDR3 is 15 amino acids. Trimming pared 5 bases from V and 4 bases from J, leaving 17 bases between. This CDR3 reads CASSADREIGETQYF. The CDR3 DNA follows: TGTGCCAGCAGCGCAGACAGAGAAATCGGAGAGACCCAGTACTTC. Full variable domain (rest looked up from reference TRBV7-9 and TRBJ2-5): DTGVSQNPRHKITKRGQNVTFRCDPISEHNRLYWYRQTLGQGPEFLTYFQNEAQLEKSRLLSDRFSAERPKGSFSTLEIQRTEQGDSAMYLCASSADREIGETQYFGPGTRLLVL.

The chain carries TRBV29-1 and TRBJ2-7; D tentatively reads TRBD1 or TRBD2 (7 bases each). CDR3 length: 17 amino acids. V lost 0 bases to trimming and J lost 3 bases, with 21 bases between them. Germline V gene sequence: CDR1 SQVTM, CDR2 ANQGSEA. CDR3 sequence reads: CSVEDQGVAGAGYEQYF. The CDR3 DNA sequence: TGCAGCGTTGAAGATCAGGGGGTCGCGGGGGCCGGCTACGAGCAGTACTTC.

The rearrangement uses TRBV5-1 and TRBJ2-5; no definite D call. Germline CDR1 SGHRS, CDR2 YFSETQ. The CDR3 extends over 13 amino acids. V was trimmed by 4 bases and J by 1 base, leaving 8 bases between them. The CDR3 bases are TGCGCCAGCAGCCCATCGACCCAAGAGACCCAGTACTTC. Protein product: CASSPSTQETQYF.

To note about this clone: Other DNA sequences within the sample encode an identical CDR3. The rearrangement links TRBV9 to TRBJ2-7; D call uncertain. This CDR3 has 13 residues. The germline CDR1 and CDR2 sequences are SGDLS and YYNGEE. Trimming removed 0 bases from V and 4 bases from J, with 8 bases in between. The CDR3 nucleotides are TGTGCCAGCAGCGTAGGCGAATGGTACGAGCAGTACTTC. Protein sequence: CASSVGEWYEQYF.

The rearrangement uses TRBV28 and TRBJ1-5; possibly TRBD1 for D (6 bases). CDR3 length: 13 residues. Trimming pared 6 bases from V and 4 bases from J, leaving 10 bases between. In germline, CDR1 is MDHEN, CDR2 SYDVKM. This CDR3 is CASRSGVNQPQHF. The CDR3 nucleotides are TGTGCCAGCAGATCAGGGGTGAATCAGCCCCAGCATTTT.

The CDR3 region is CASRPQEGLANYGYTF. In DNA form, the CDR3 reads TGTGCCAGCAGGCCCCAGGAGGGTCTAGCTAACTATGGCTACACCTTC. The chain recombines TRBV28 with TRBJ1-2; unclear D gene. Trimming stripped 6 bases from V and 0 bases from J, with 17 bases between. Germline lookup yields CDR1 MDHEN and CDR2 SYDVKM. The CDR3 is made up of 16 amino acids.

The V and J genes are TRBV28 and TRBJ2-5; 7 bases are a match to TRBD2. This CDR3 is built from 16 residues. Germline loops: CDR1 MDHEN, CDR2 SYDVKM. V lost 2 bases to trimming and J lost 1 base; unmatched junction nucleotides: 7. The CDR3 coding sequence is TGTGCCAGCAGTTTAATGGCTAGCGGCTTCCAAGAGACCCAGTACTTC. Residues: CASSLMASGFQETQYF.

CDR3 protein: CASSQDEGAEQYF. The CDR3 DNA reads as TGTGCCAGCAGCCAAGACGAAGGGGCTGAGCAGTACTTC. The rearrangement links TRBV4-2 to TRBJ2-7, with D possibly TRBD1 on 5 matching bases. Trimming left V 0 bases short and J 7 bases short, with 10 bases between. The germline CDR1 and CDR2 sequences are LGHNA and YNFKEQ. The CDR3 consists of 13 residues.

The CDR3 sequence: CASSVGPTGSHEQYF. The DNA of the CDR3 is TGTGCCAGCAGCGTAGGACCGACAGGGTCCCACGAGCAGTACTTC. The J gene is TRBJ2-7, the V gene TRBV9; 7 bases are a match to TRBD1. The CDR3 loop spans 15 amino acids. Germline lookup yields CDR1 SGDLS and CDR2 YYNGEE. The J segment lost 5 bases and the V segment lost 0 bases, leaving 8 bases of the junction unmatched.

This sequence joins TRBV10-1 and TRBJ2-7, with TRBD2 matching over 12 bases. CDR3 length equals 14 residues. Germline V gene lookup returns CDR1 WNHNN and CDR2 SYGVQD (reference sequence). Trimming removed 6 bases from V and 5 bases from J; junction bases left unmatched: 5. The DNA for the CDR3 is TGCGCCAGCAGCTCTAGCGGGAGGGCCCACGAGCAGTACTTC. Protein: CASSSSGRAHEQYF.

The rearrangement joins TRBV14 to TRBJ1-1; D may be TRBD1 (6 bases). This CDR3 spans 11 amino acids. Germline V lookup: CDR1 SGHDN, CDR2 FVKESK. Trimming left V 4 bases short and J 6 bases short, with 6 bases between. The CDR3 DNA follows: TGTGCCAGCAGCCGACAGGCTGAAGCTTTCTTT. Translation: CASSRQAEAFF.

This rearrangement joins TRBV5-1 to TRBJ2-3, with TRBD2 matching 7 bases. The CDR3 covers 15 residues. The germline CDR1 and CDR2 sequences are SGHRS and YFSETQ. V lost 3 bases, J lost 3 bases, and 7 bases stayed unmatched. The CDR3, as DNA: TGCGCCAGCAGCTCCACGGCGCGGGAGACAGATACGCAGTATTTT. This encodes CASSSTARETDTQYF. The variable domain in full, with the rest retrieved from reference TRBV5-1 and TRBJ2-3, is KAGVTQTPRYLIKTRGQQVTLSCSPISGHRSVSWYQQTPGQGLQFLFEYFSETQRNKGNFPGRFSGRQFSNSRSEMNVSTLELGDSALYLCASSSTARETDTQYFGPGTRLTVL.